One and the same sample provided the 6 T cell receptor beta chains below, sequenced in a study of T cell repertoires in cytomegalovirus infection. Antigens for these TCRs are unknown. TCRdb processed the reads anew with MiXCR; each CDR3 protein has one entry. The table lists about a million distinct CDR3 sequences, roughly a third of them singletons. The starting material was cultured CD8+ T cells from PBMCs, obtained from culture after CMV antigen stimulation. These receptors came from a human donor in good health (CMV status not recorded). Some clones in this sample may be carry-over from other donors' samples.

The table lists this clonotype with a few counts. CDR3 residues: CASSWTPGTEAFF. In DNA, the CDR3 is TGTGCCAGCAGTTGGACTCCTGGGACTGAAGCTTTCTTT. V usage is TRBV6-2 or TRBV6-3 and J usage is TRBJ1-1, with D unclear. The CDR3 is 13 residues long. V lost 4 bases and J 5 bases, leaving 11 bases between the germline ends. Germline CDR1 MNHEY, CDR2 SVGEGT.

In this sample, this clonotype turned up a few times. V gene TRBV15 combines with J gene TRBJ2-5; D remains ambiguous. Germline CDR1 LNHNV, CDR2 YYDKDF (reference sequence). The V end was cut by 5 bases, the J end by 4 bases, with 11 bases between. CDR3 length: 13 residues. As DNA, the CDR3 is TGTGCCACCAGCGGACCAACCGGAGAGACCCAGTACTTC. Translated, it gives CATSGPTGETQYF.

The V gene is TRBV10-2, the J gene TRBJ2-1; perhaps TRBD1 as D (5 bases). The CDR3 has 17 residues. Germline V gene sequence: CDR1 WSHSY, CDR2 SAAADI. The ends were cut back, 7 bases at V and 0 bases at J, with 19 bases in the middle. Here the CDR3 reads CASNRPSYPGSYNEQFF. The CDR3 DNA sequence: TGCGCCAGCAACAGGCCGTCATACCCCGGCTCCTACAATGAGCAGTTCTTC.

The chain couples TRBV6-1 to TRBJ2-5; TRBD2 might be the D (6 bases). The CDR3 totals 15 residues. The V gene lost 1 base and the J gene lost 2 bases, with 11 bases spanning the gap. Germline lookup yields CDR1 MNHNS and CDR2 SASEGT. The CDR3 protein is CASSEGGSGQETQYF. The CDR3 DNA reads as TGTGCCAGCAGTGAAGGGGGTAGCGGACAAGAGACCCAGTACTTC.

This clonotype was seen a few times. V is TRBV27 and J is TRBJ1-5; D possibly corresponds to TRBD1 (5 bases). V lost 6 bases to trimming and J lost 6 bases, with 15 bases between them. The CDR3 spans 14 residues. The germline CDR1 and CDR2 sequences are MNHEY and SMNVEV (reference sequence). The CDR3 region has the DNA TGTGCCAGCAGGACTACAGGCCTGGGTCAGCCCCAGCATTTT. It encodes CASRTTGLGQPQHF.

This clonotype was seen at least ten times. The chain recombines TRBV7-6 with TRBJ2-5; 11 nucleotides align to TRBD1. V lost 5 bases, J lost 0 bases, and 8 bases stayed unmatched. Germline V gene lookup returns CDR1 SGHVS and CDR2 FNYEAQ. The CDR3 sequence is 17 residues long. This CDR3 is CASSLPRGQGDQETQYF. The CDR3 coding sequence is TGTGCCAGCAGCCTCCCTCGGGGACAGGGGGACCAAGAGACCCAGTACTTC.